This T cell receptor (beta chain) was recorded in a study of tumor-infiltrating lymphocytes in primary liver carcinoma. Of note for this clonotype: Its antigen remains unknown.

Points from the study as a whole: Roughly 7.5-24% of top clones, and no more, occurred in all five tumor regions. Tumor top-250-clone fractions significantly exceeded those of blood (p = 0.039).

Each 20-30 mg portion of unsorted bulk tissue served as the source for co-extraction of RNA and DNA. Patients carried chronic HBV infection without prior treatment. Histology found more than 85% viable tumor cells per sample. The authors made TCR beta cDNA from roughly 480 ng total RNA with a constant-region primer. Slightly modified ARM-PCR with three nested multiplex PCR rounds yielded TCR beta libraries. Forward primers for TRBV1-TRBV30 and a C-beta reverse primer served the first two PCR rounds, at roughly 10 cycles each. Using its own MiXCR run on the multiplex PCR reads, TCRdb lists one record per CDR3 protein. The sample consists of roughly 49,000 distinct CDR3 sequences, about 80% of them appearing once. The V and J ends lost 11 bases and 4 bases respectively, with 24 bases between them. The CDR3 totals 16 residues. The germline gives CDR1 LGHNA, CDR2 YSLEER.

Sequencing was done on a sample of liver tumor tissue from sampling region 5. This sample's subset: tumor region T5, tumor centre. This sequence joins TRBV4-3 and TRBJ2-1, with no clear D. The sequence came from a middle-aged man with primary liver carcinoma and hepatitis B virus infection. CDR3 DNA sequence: TGCGCCTGTAGCCAAGATACCTACTCAGAATACAATGAGCAGTTCTTC. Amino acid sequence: CACSQDTYSEYNEQFF.